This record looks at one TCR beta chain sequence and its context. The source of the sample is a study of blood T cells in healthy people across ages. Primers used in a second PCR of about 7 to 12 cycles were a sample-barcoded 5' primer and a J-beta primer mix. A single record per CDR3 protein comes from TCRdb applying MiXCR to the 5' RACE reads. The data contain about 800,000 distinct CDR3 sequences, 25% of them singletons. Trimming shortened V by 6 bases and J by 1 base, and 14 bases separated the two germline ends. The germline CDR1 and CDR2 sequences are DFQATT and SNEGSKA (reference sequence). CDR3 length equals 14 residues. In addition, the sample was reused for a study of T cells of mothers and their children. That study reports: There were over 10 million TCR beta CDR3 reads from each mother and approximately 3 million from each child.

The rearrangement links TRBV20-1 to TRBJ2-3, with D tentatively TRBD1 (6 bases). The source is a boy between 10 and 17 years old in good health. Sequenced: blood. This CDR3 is CSANRDIGTDTQYF. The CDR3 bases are TGCAGTGCCAACCGGGACATTGGCACAGATACGCAGTATTTT.